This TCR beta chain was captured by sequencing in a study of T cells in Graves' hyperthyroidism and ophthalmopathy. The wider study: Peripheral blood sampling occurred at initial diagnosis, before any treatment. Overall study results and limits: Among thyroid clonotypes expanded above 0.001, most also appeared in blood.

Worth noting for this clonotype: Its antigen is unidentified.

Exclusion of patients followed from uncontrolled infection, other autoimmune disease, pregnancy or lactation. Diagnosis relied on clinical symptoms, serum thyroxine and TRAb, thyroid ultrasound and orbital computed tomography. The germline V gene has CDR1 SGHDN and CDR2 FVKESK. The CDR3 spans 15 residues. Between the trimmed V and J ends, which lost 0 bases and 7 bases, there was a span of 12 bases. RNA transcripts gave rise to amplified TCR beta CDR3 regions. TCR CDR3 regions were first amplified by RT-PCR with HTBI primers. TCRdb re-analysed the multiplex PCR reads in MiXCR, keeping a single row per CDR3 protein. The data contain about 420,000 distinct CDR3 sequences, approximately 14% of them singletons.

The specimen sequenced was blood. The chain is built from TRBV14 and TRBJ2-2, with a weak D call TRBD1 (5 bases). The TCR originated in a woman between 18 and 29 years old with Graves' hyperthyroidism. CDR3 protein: CASSQELRQGGELFF. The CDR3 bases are TGTGCCAGCAGCCAAGAACTCAGGCAGGGCGGGGAGCTGTTTTTT.